This T cell receptor beta chain was sequenced for a study of shared T cell receptors in the human thymus. The repertoire was sequenced with immunoSEQ multiplex PCR; TCRdb's copy has only in-frame clones and lacks some. The sample shows roughly 68,000 clones, 90% to 95% of them seen only once. V lost 5 bases, J lost 5 bases, and 10 bases lay in between. The CDR3 length is 13 residues. Per the germline V gene, CDR1 is LGHNA and CDR2 is YNFKEQ. V usage is TRBV4-2 and J usage is TRBJ2-1; TRBD1 or TRBD2 may be the D gene (5 bases each). The receptor comes from a human donor. Sequenced input: thymocytes. The DNA of the CDR3 is TGTGCCAGCAGCGGGGGAACCAACAATGAGCAGTTCTTC. It specifies CASSGGTNNEQFF.